This is a list of T cell receptor beta chains from one sample in a study of blood T cell repertoires in COVID-19. Produced via immunoSEQ multiplex PCR; TCRdb's table is partial and in-frame only. Here the sample spans roughly 150,000 clones, around 85% being singletons. The sequencing sample was made of peripheral blood. The receptors derive from a man aged 55 to 70 with active or convalescent COVID-19. The CDR3 runs from the conserved cysteine through the conserved F or W. A D gene is named only where the DNA matches it firmly. Some rows have no size entry. The others give once, few or many, or a class for an expanded clone.

abundance: -
j_gene: TRBJ2-7
d_gene: TRBD1
v_gene: TRBV3-1/TRBV3-2
CDR3aa: CASSHGDRGLEQYF
CDR3nt: TGTGCCAGCAGCCACGGGGACAGGGGGCTCGAGCAGTACTTC

abundance: -
j_gene: TRBJ2-7
d_gene: TRBD1
v_gene: TRBV29-1
CDR3aa: CSVGQGLYEQYF
CDR3nt: TGCAGCGTGGGACAGGGTCTCTACGAGCAGTACTTC

abundance: once
j_gene: TRBJ1-6
d_gene: -
v_gene: TRBV6-5
CDR3aa: CASSYRVLGSPLHF
CDR3nt: TGTGCCAGCAGTTATCGGGTGTTAGGATCACCCCTCCACTTT

abundance: -
j_gene: TRBJ2-3
d_gene: TRBD1
v_gene: TRBV5-4
CDR3aa: CASGRGSGTGDTDTQYF
CDR3nt: TGTGCCAGCGGACGGGGCTCCGGGACAGGGGACACAGATACGCAGTATTTT

abundance: -
j_gene: TRBJ2-3
d_gene: TRBD2
v_gene: TRBV7-6
CDR3aa: CASSPGAGGPVAQYF
CDR3nt: TGTGCCAGCAGCCCAGGCGCGGGAGGGCCGGTCGCGCAGTATTTT

abundance: -
j_gene: TRBJ2-5
d_gene: TRBD1
v_gene: TRBV4-1
CDR3aa: CASSRDRDRGWETQYF
CDR3nt: TGCGCCAGCAGCAGAGACCGGGACAGGGGTTGGGAGACCCAGTACTTC

abundance: -
j_gene: TRBJ2-1
d_gene: TRBD2
v_gene: TRBV19
CDR3aa: CASSMETSGAYNEQFF
CDR3nt: TGTGCCAGTAGTATGGAGACTAGCGGAGCCTACAATGAGCAGTTCTTC

abundance: -
j_gene: TRBJ1-6
d_gene: -
v_gene: TRBV10-1
CDR3aa: CASKSGRGKALNSPLHF
CDR3nt: TGCGCCAGCAAATCTGGCAGGGGAAAGGCCCTAAATTCACCCCTCCACTTT

abundance: -
j_gene: TRBJ2-2
d_gene: TRBD2
v_gene: TRBV5-1
CDR3aa: CASSLKKSGGNTGELFF
CDR3nt: TGCGCCAGCAGCTTGAAAAAAAGCGGGGGTAACACCGGGGAGCTGTTTTTT

abundance: -
j_gene: TRBJ2-7
d_gene: TRBD1
v_gene: TRBV19
CDR3aa: CASSQGVVHEQYF
CDR3nt: TGTGCCAGTAGTCAGGGGGTCGTCCACGAGCAGTACTTC

abundance: -
j_gene: TRBJ1-2
d_gene: -
v_gene: TRBV5-4
CDR3aa: CASSLGLLGGYTF
CDR3nt: TGTGCCAGCAGCCTCGGACTGCTTGGGGGCTACACCTTC

abundance: -
j_gene: TRBJ2-5
d_gene: -
v_gene: TRBV18
CDR3aa: CASSPSGGYQETQYF
CDR3nt: TGTGCCAGCTCACCATCAGGGGGGTACCAAGAGACCCAGTACTTC

abundance: few
j_gene: TRBJ1-4
d_gene: TRBD1
v_gene: TRBV19
CDR3aa: CASNPGTGIEKLFF
CDR3nt: TGTGCCAGTAACCCCGGGACAGGGATTGAAAAACTGTTTTTT

abundance: -
j_gene: TRBJ2-3
d_gene: TRBD2
v_gene: TRBV4-1
CDR3aa: CASSHPPSGGRTDTQYF
CDR3nt: TGCGCCAGCAGCCACCCCCCTAGCGGGGGGCGCACAGATACGCAGTATTTT

abundance: -
j_gene: TRBJ2-2
d_gene: TRBD2
v_gene: TRBV5-1
CDR3aa: CASSPGLAGAGGELFF
CDR3nt: TGCGCCAGCAGCCCGGGACTAGCGGGAGCGGGCGGGGAGCTGTTTTTT

abundance: -
j_gene: TRBJ1-4
d_gene: -
v_gene: TRBV28
CDR3aa: CASSLIATGRNEKLFF
CDR3nt: TGTGCCAGCAGTTTAATCGCCACCGGGAGAAATGAAAAACTGTTTTTT

abundance: -
j_gene: TRBJ2-7
d_gene: TRBD2
v_gene: TRBV10-3
CDR3aa: CAISEASGRLEQYF
CDR3nt: TGTGCCATCAGTGAGGCTAGCGGGCGTCTTGAGCAGTACTTC

abundance: many
j_gene: TRBJ1-4
d_gene: -
v_gene: TRBV28
CDR3aa: CASSFTTTNEKLFF
CDR3nt: TGTGCCAGCAGTTTCACAACAACTAATGAAAAACTGTTTTTT

abundance: once
j_gene: TRBJ1-1
d_gene: -
v_gene: TRBV5-4
CDR3aa: CASSFPGGNTEAFF
CDR3nt: TGTGCCAGCAGCTTCCCGGGGGGGAACACTGAAGCTTTCTTT

abundance: -
j_gene: TRBJ2-6
d_gene: -
v_gene: TRBV7-9
CDR3aa: CASSLHGSGANVLTF
CDR3nt: TGTGCCAGCAGCTTACACGGCTCTGGGGCCAACGTCCTGACTTTC

abundance: -
j_gene: TRBJ2-7
d_gene: TRBD1
v_gene: TRBV7-2
CDR3aa: CASSPRTGQNYEQYF
CDR3nt: TGTGCCAGCAGCCCACGGACAGGCCAAAACTACGAGCAGTACTTC

abundance: -
j_gene: TRBJ1-6
d_gene: TRBD1
v_gene: TRBV11-2
CDR3aa: CASSLAGQGGSPLHF
CDR3nt: TGTGCCAGCAGCTTGGCTGGACAGGGAGGATCACCCCTCCACTTT

abundance: -
j_gene: TRBJ2-1
d_gene: -
v_gene: TRBV5-4
CDR3aa: CASSLDYSSYNEQFF
CDR3nt: TGTGCCAGCAGCTTGGATTATAGCTCCTACAATGAGCAGTTCTTC

abundance: -
j_gene: TRBJ1-3
d_gene: -
v_gene: TRBV30
CDR3aa: CARRTVRNTIYF
CDR3nt: TGTGCCCGGAGGACAGTAAGAAACACCATATATTTT

abundance: -
j_gene: TRBJ2-5
d_gene: -
v_gene: TRBV11-2
CDR3aa: CASSLGTVQETQYF
CDR3nt: TGTGCCAGCAGCTTAGGGACAGTCCAAGAGACCCAGTACTTC

abundance: -
j_gene: TRBJ2-7
d_gene: -
v_gene: TRBV19
CDR3aa: CASSDGKSYEQYF
CDR3nt: TGTGCCAGCTCCGACGGGAAATCCTACGAGCAGTACTTC

abundance: -
j_gene: TRBJ1-6
d_gene: -
v_gene: TRBV3-1/TRBV3-2
CDR3aa: CASSQDSFSISYNSPLHF
CDR3nt: TGTGCCAGCAGCCAAGATAGTTTCTCTATCTCCTATAATTCACCCCTCCACTTT

abundance: -
j_gene: TRBJ2-3
d_gene: -
v_gene: TRBV18
CDR3aa: CASSPPSQGSISTDTQYF
CDR3nt: TGTGCCAGCTCACCACCGAGTCAGGGGAGCATTAGCACAGATACGCAGTATTTT

abundance: few
j_gene: TRBJ2-1
d_gene: TRBD2
v_gene: TRBV5-4
CDR3aa: CASSTSGGHNEQFF
CDR3nt: TGTGCCAGCAGCACTAGCGGGGGCCACAATGAGCAGTTCTTC

abundance: -
j_gene: TRBJ2-1
d_gene: -
v_gene: TRBV7-2
CDR3aa: CASSLVKKLNEQFF
CDR3nt: TGTGCCAGCAGCTTAGTCAAGAAACTCAATGAGCAGTTCTTC

abundance: once
j_gene: TRBJ1-1
d_gene: -
v_gene: TRBV6-6
CDR3aa: CASSTSLTAGEAFF
CDR3nt: TGTGCCAGCAGTACCTCCCTGACAGCTGGTGAAGCTTTCTTT

abundance: -
j_gene: TRBJ2-3
d_gene: TRBD2
v_gene: TRBV7-9
CDR3aa: CASSLGLAGFTDTQYF
CDR3nt: TGTGCCAGCAGCTTAGGACTAGCGGGATTCACAGATACGCAGTATTTT

abundance: -
j_gene: TRBJ2-5
d_gene: -
v_gene: TRBV19
CDR3aa: CASSQPVVRGAEETQYF
CDR3nt: TGTGCCAGTAGCCAACCCGTCGTCAGGGGCGCTGAAGAGACCCAGTACTTC

abundance: -
j_gene: TRBJ1-1
d_gene: -
v_gene: TRBV10-2
CDR3aa: CASSRDTEAFF
CDR3nt: TGCGCCAGCAGTCGAGACACTGAAGCTTTCTTT

abundance: few
j_gene: TRBJ1-4
d_gene: TRBD1
v_gene: TRBV6-5
CDR3aa: CASTSGQGSEKLFF
CDR3nt: TGTGCCAGCACCTCAGGACAGGGGTCTGAAAAACTGTTTTTT

abundance: -
j_gene: TRBJ1-2
d_gene: -
v_gene: TRBV5-6
CDR3aa: CASTVIGSGYTF
CDR3nt: TGTGCCAGCACAGTAATTGGTTCAGGCTACACCTTC

abundance: -
j_gene: TRBJ1-6
d_gene: TRBD1
v_gene: TRBV5-1
CDR3aa: CASSLAGTGGSPLHF
CDR3nt: TGCGCCAGCAGCTTGGCCGGGACAGGGGGATCACCCCTCCACTTT

abundance: -
j_gene: TRBJ1-5
d_gene: TRBD1
v_gene: TRBV7-6
CDR3aa: CASSQGGLGSNQPQHF
CDR3nt: TGTGCCAGCAGCCAGGGGGGTCTGGGAAGCAATCAGCCCCAGCATTTT

abundance: -
j_gene: TRBJ1-3
d_gene: -
v_gene: TRBV29-1
CDR3aa: CSVAISGNTIYF
CDR3nt: TGCAGCGTTGCCATCTCTGGAAACACCATATATTTT

abundance: few
j_gene: TRBJ2-7
d_gene: -
v_gene: TRBV2
CDR3aa: CASRNTGYSYEQYF
CDR3nt: TGTGCCAGCAGGAATACAGGGTATTCCTACGAGCAGTACTTC

abundance: -
j_gene: TRBJ2-1
d_gene: -
v_gene: TRBV12-3/TRBV12-4
CDR3aa: CASSFVGLKEQFF
CDR3nt: TGTGCCAGCAGTTTCGTCGGTTTAAAGGAGCAGTTCTTC

abundance: -
j_gene: TRBJ2-2
d_gene: -
v_gene: TRBV5-1
CDR3aa: CASSLSQTSSGELFF
CDR3nt: TGCGCCAGCAGCTTGTCACAGACAAGCTCCGGGGAGCTGTTTTTT

abundance: -
j_gene: TRBJ2-1
d_gene: -
v_gene: TRBV3-1/TRBV3-2
CDR3aa: CASSLTFDKLFNEQFF
CDR3nt: TGTGCCAGCAGTCTAACCTTTGACAAGTTGTTCAATGAGCAGTTCTTC

abundance: -
j_gene: TRBJ2-7
d_gene: -
v_gene: TRBV7-2
CDR3aa: CASSPDLYEQYF
CDR3nt: TGTGCCAGCAGCCCTGACTTATACGAGCAGTACTTC

abundance: -
j_gene: TRBJ1-2
d_gene: -
v_gene: TRBV2
CDR3aa: CASISGLLTGYTF
CDR3nt: TGTGCCAGCATCTCAGGACTACTGACTGGCTACACCTTC

abundance: -
j_gene: TRBJ2-5
d_gene: TRBD2
v_gene: TRBV28
CDR3aa: CASSLSGSLQETQYF
CDR3nt: TGTGCCAGCAGTTTAAGCGGGAGTCTCCAAGAGACCCAGTACTTC

abundance: once
j_gene: TRBJ1-2
d_gene: -
v_gene: TRBV18
CDR3aa: CASSPPTAYYGYTF
CDR3nt: TGTGCCAGCTCACCACCGACAGCCTACTATGGCTACACCTTC

abundance: -
j_gene: TRBJ2-2
d_gene: -
v_gene: TRBV20-1
CDR3aa: CSASGGQGAPSGRIGELFF
CDR3nt: TGCAGTGCTAGTGGGGGACAGGGGGCTCCTAGCGGGAGGATTGGGGAGCTGTTTTTT

abundance: -
j_gene: TRBJ2-7
d_gene: -
v_gene: TRBV24-1
CDR3aa: CATSGNQDEQYF
CDR3nt: TGTGCCACCAGTGGTAACCAGGACGAGCAGTACTTC

abundance: -
j_gene: TRBJ2-4
d_gene: TRBD1
v_gene: TRBV2
CDR3aa: CASSGDSLAKNIQYF
CDR3nt: TGTGCCAGCAGTGGGGACAGCCTAGCCAAAAACATTCAGTACTTC

abundance: -
j_gene: TRBJ2-2
d_gene: TRBD1
v_gene: TRBV11-3
CDR3aa: CASSPPDRGNTGELFF
CDR3nt: TGTGCCAGCAGCCCTCCGGACAGGGGCAACACCGGGGAGCTGTTTTTT

abundance: -
j_gene: TRBJ1-1
d_gene: -
v_gene: TRBV5-4
CDR3aa: CASSEKQGNTEAFF
CDR3nt: TGTGCCAGCAGCGAAAAACAGGGGAACACTGAAGCTTTCTTT

abundance: -
j_gene: TRBJ2-3
d_gene: TRBD1
v_gene: TRBV5-1
CDR3aa: CASSHDRGRTDTQYF
CDR3nt: TGCGCCAGCAGCCACGACAGGGGTCGCACAGATACGCAGTATTTT